Shown below are 13 T cell receptor beta chains from a single sample sequenced in a study of Ad26.COV2.S vaccination and SARS-CoV-2 variants. Regarding treatment: around 19 received Ad26.COV2.S at low or high dose, single or two shots; about 5 received placebo; per-sample allocation not given. The samples were gathered on day 63 after the first injection of vaccine or placebo. Profiled with immunoSEQ multiplex PCR; TCRdb holds only in-frame clones, not every one. This sample has about 400,000 clones; around 89% occur once, and the top ten carry around 2%. Material: peripheral blood, obtained in a trial of Ad26.COV2.S vaccine versus placebo. These receptor sequences come from a person between 18 and 60 years old who received the Ad26.COV2.S COVID-19 vaccine or a placebo.

The chain couples TRBV19 to TRBJ2-2; 8 bases align to TRBD1. J lost 7 bases, V lost 4 bases, and 5 bases had no gene match. The germline CDR1 and CDR2 sequences are LNHDA and SQIVND (reference sequence). This CDR3 is built from 14 residues. This chain's CDR3 is CASSRTGRIGELFF. Written as DNA, the CDR3 is TGTGCCAGTAGTAGGACAGGGAGAATCGGGGAGCTGTTTTTT. The complete variable domain, with remaining parts taken from reference TRBV19 and TRBJ2-2, reads DGGITQSPKYLFRKEGQNVTLSCEQNLNHDAMYWYRQDPGQGLRLIYYSQIVNDFQKGDIAEGYSVSREKKESFPLTVTSAQKNPTAFYLCASSRTGRIGELFFGEGSRLTVL.

The chain carries TRBV28 and TRBJ2-5; the match to TRBD2 covers 7 bases. Germline loops: CDR1 MDHEN, CDR2 SYDVKM. J was trimmed by 0 bases and V by 3 bases; bases with no gene match: 4. CDR3 length: 15 residues. The CDR3 sequence: CASSFRLAYQETQYF. CDR3 in DNA: TGTGCCAGCAGTTTCCGACTAGCCTACCAAGAGACCCAGTACTTC.

A few counts support this clone. The chain links TRBV6-1 to TRBJ1-5, with D unclear. This CDR3 is 16 amino acids long. Germline V gene data show CDR1 as MNHNS and CDR2 as SASEGT. V lost 0 bases, J lost 0 bases, and 9 bases lay in between. The CDR3: CASSEARRNSNQPQHF. The CDR3 bases are TGTGCCAGCAGTGAAGCCCGTCGGAATAGCAATCAGCCCCAGCATTTT.

The chain joins TRBV27 to TRBJ2-1; 10 bases match TRBD1. Trimming cost V 5 bases and J 7 bases; bases outside gene matches: 8. The CDR3 covers 15 residues. Looked up from germline, CDR1 is MNHEY and CDR2 is SMNVEV (reference sequence). In nucleotides, the CDR3 is TGTGCCAGCAGTCAAAAGGGACAGGGGCGGAATGAGCAGTTCTTC. Its protein product is CASSQKGQGRNEQFF.

There are a few counts of this clone. This chain uses TRBV30 with TRBJ1-6; 7 bases are a match to TRBD1. Trimming cost V 3 bases and J 6 bases; bases outside gene matches: 2. This CDR3 contains 13 residues. Germline values: CDR1 GTSNPN, CDR2 SVGIG (reference sequence). The CDR3 loop is CAWRGQINSPLHF. The CDR3 DNA sequence: TGTGCCTGGAGGGGACAGATTAATTCACCCCTCCACTTT.

This clone came up a few times. The rearrangement joins TRBV15 to TRBJ2-2; 9 bases fit TRBD1. Trimming cost V 9 bases and J 3 bases; bases outside gene matches: 8. The germline gives CDR1 LNHNV, CDR2 YYDKDF (reference sequence). This CDR3 is built from 15 residues. The DNA of the CDR3 is TGTGCCACTACCCGGGACAGGGAGGACACCGGGGAGCTGTTTTTT. It codes for CATTRDREDTGELFF.

A single count supports this clone. This sequence joins TRBV5-1 and TRBJ2-1, with 9 bases lining up with TRBD2. The CDR3 sequence is 15 residues long. V was clipped by 4 bases and J by 5 bases; unmatched bases: 7. The germline CDR1 and CDR2 sequences are SGHRS and YFSETQ. The CDR3: CASSPLAGGNNEQFF. CDR3 DNA sequence: TGCGCCAGCAGCCCTCTGGCGGGAGGGAACAATGAGCAGTTCTTC.

This chain uses TRBV25-1 with TRBJ1-1, with D perhaps TRBD1 (6 bases). The CDR3 totals 12 residues. Looked up from germline, CDR1 is MGHDK and CDR2 is SYGVNS. Trimming took off 8 bases at V and 7 bases at J, with 14 bases between the two ends. CDR3 sequence (DNA): TGTGCCAGCGGACTACAGGGCCTTGAAGCTTTCTTT. Its translation: CASGLQGLEAFF.

The V gene is TRBV3-1 (or the pseudogene TRBV3-2), the J gene TRBJ2-2, with D possibly matching TRBD1 (5 bases). The CDR3 covers 13 residues. V lost 4 bases to trimming and J lost 4 bases, with 7 bases between them. Germline-derived CDR1 and CDR2 are LGHDT and YNNKEL (reference sequence). The CDR3 sequence: CASSPGSTGELFF. CDR3 bases: TGTGCCAGCAGCCCAGGGTCCACCGGGGAGCTGTTTTTT.

This chain links TRBV9 with TRBJ2-7, with TRBD2 matching 12 bases. The V gene end was trimmed by 0 bases and the J gene end by 9 bases; junction bases not matched to a gene: 7. Germline V gives CDR1 SGDLS, CDR2 YYNGEE. This CDR3 is built from 15 residues. CDR3 sequence: CASSVEPGLAGRQYF. CDR3 nucleotide sequence: TGTGCCAGCAGCGTAGAGCCCGGACTAGCGGGAAGGCAGTACTTC.

This chain links TRBV20-1 with TRBJ1-1, with a weak D call TRBD1 (6 bases). Germline values: CDR1 DFQATT, CDR2 SNEGSKA (reference sequence). The CDR3 has 11 amino acids. V was shortened by 0 bases and J by 7 bases, with 6 bases between the two germline ends. The CDR3 coding sequence is TGCAGTGCTAGAGACAGGGGTGAAGCTTTCTTT. It is translated as CSARDRGEAFF.

The V call is TRBV14, the J call TRBJ2-5, with D uncertain. This CDR3 is built from 13 residues. Germline lookup yields CDR1 SGHDN and CDR2 FVKESK. V was trimmed by 1 base and J by 3 bases, leaving 6 bases between them. CDR3 sequence: CASSQGPKETQYF. CDR3 sequence (DNA): TGTGCCAGCAGCCAAGGGCCAAAAGAGACCCAGTACTTC. The full variable domain, its missing parts supplied by reference TRBV14 and TRBJ2-5, is EAGVTQFPSHSVIEKGQTVTLRCDPISGHDNLYWYRRVMGKEIKFLLHFVKESKQDESGMPNNRFLAERTGGTYSTLKVQPAELEDSGVYFCASSQGPKETQYFGPGTRLLVL.

The CDR3 region is CATGTGISGNTIYF. The CDR3 coding sequence is TGTGCCACTGGGACAGGGATCTCTGGAAACACCATATATTTT. This chain uses TRBV28 with TRBJ1-3; 9 positions agree with TRBD1. V gave up 10 bases and J gave up 0 bases; unmatched junction bases: 4. This CDR3 comprises 14 residues. Germline loops: CDR1 MDHEN, CDR2 SYDVKM.